The TCR beta chain described here comes from a study of shared clonotypes between healthy human individuals. Whole-study results and caveats: What rarefaction showed was incomplete sorted-subset sequencing despite large depth. Estimated richness was generally greater in naive than memory subsets.

For every subset, genomic DNA was evenly distributed across several immunoSEQ plates. Assay used: immunoSEQ multiplex PCR; TCRdb lists only in-frame clones, some missing. This sample has more than 850,000 clones, with approximately 80% found just once. The CDR3 runs to 14 residues. CDR1 is SGHRS, CDR2 YFSETQ, per germline. Trimming stripped 10 bases from V and 4 bases from J, with 18 bases between. About this clone itself: Antigen unknown.

Sequenced sample: memory CD4+ T cells from PBMCs. Subset denoted: CD45RA-negative fraction. The receptor comes from a man aged 18 to 29 in good health. Some clones in this sample may be carry-over from other donors' samples. The rearrangement links TRBV5-1 to TRBJ1-3; a weak D match, TRBD1 (5 bases). The CDR3 region is CASTPGQSGNTIYF. The CDR3 DNA is TGCGCCTCCACGCCAGGACAATCAGGAAACACCATATATTTT.